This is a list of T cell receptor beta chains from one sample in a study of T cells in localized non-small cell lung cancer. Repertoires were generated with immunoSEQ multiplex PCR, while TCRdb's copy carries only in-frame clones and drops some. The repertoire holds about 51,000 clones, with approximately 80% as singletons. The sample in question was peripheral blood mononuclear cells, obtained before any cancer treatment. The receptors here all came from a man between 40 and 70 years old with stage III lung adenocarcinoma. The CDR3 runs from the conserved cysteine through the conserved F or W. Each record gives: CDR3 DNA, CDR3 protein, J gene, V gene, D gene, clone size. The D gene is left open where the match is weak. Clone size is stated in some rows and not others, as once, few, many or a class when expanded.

DNA: TGTGCCAGTAGTATAGGAGGGACAGTCCAAGAGACCCAGTACTTC; CDR3: CASSIGGTVQETQYF; J: TRBJ2-5; V: TRBV19; D: TRBD1; size: once
DNA: TGTGCCAGCCTGGGACTTCAACAAGAGACCCAGTACTTC; CDR3: CASLGLQQETQYF; J: TRBJ2-5; V: TRBV18; D: -; size: -
DNA: TGTGCCAGCAGCCAAGAAGAATTCAGGGGCTACGAGCAGTACTTC; CDR3: CASSQEEFRGYEQYF; J: TRBJ2-7; V: TRBV4-2; D: -; size: -
DNA: TGTGCCAGCAGGGGGACAGGGCGCGGCGCAACTAATGAAAAACTGTTTTTT; CDR3: CASRGTGRGATNEKLFF; J: TRBJ1-4; V: TRBV2; D: TRBD1; size: -
DNA: TGTGCCAGCAGCCTGGGACAGGGGGTACAGACCATATATTTT; CDR3: CASSLGQGVQTIYF; J: TRBJ1-3; V: TRBV7-2; D: TRBD1; size: -
DNA: TGTGCCAGCAGTGGGACAGGGGGCGGTCAGCCCCAGCATTTT; CDR3: CASSGTGGGQPQHF; J: TRBJ1-5; V: TRBV6-1; D: TRBD1; size: -
DNA: TGTGCCAGCAGCTTAATTGGGAGGATAAGGGCCGGGGAGCTGTTTTTT; CDR3: CASSLIGRIRAGELFF; J: TRBJ2-2; V: TRBV7-6; D: -; size: -
DNA: TGCAGTGGGGGGACCTACGAGCAGTACTTC; CDR3: CSGGTYEQYF; J: TRBJ2-7; V: TRBV20-1; D: -; size: -
DNA: TGCGCCAGCTGCATACAGGGGGCTAATGAAAAACTGTTTTTT; CDR3: CASCIQGANEKLFF; J: TRBJ1-4; V: TRBV5-1; D: TRBD1; size: -
DNA: TGTGCCAGCAGTTTTGATGGGACAGGAGACAATGAGCAGTTCTTC; CDR3: CASSFDGTGDNEQFF; J: TRBJ2-1; V: TRBV28; D: TRBD1; size: -
DNA: TGTGCCAGCAGCGACTCTGACCCGGCTTCCACGGGCACAGATACGCAGTATTTT; CDR3: CASSDSDPASTGTDTQYF; J: TRBJ2-3; V: TRBV6-4; D: -; size: -
DNA: TGTGCCAGCAGCTTAGGGACAGGCCAAGAGACCCAGTACTTC; CDR3: CASSLGTGQETQYF; J: TRBJ2-5; V: TRBV7-2; D: TRBD1; size: -
DNA: TGCAGTGTAAGGTATTCTGAAGCTTTCTTT; CDR3: CSVRYSEAFF; J: TRBJ1-1; V: TRBV20-1; D: -; size: -
DNA: TGTGCCATCAGAACAGGACCTTACGAGCAGTACTTC; CDR3: CAIRTGPYEQYF; J: TRBJ2-7; V: TRBV6-5; D: -; size: -
DNA: TGTGCCAGCAGTTACTCGGGTTGGGGTATAGATCAGCCCCAGCATTTT; CDR3: CASSYSGWGIDQPQHF; J: TRBJ1-5; V: TRBV6-5; D: -; size: -
DNA: TGTGCCAGCAGTGAATATCTTGGAGATAACTATGGCTACACCTTC; CDR3: CASSEYLGDNYGYTF; J: TRBJ1-2; V: TRBV2; D: -; size: -
DNA: TGCAGCGTTGGACAGGGGGCTTACGAGCAGTACTTC; CDR3: CSVGQGAYEQYF; J: TRBJ2-7; V: TRBV29-1; D: TRBD1; size: -
DNA: TGTGCCAGCAGCTTACAAGAGACCCAGTACTTC; CDR3: CASSLQETQYF; J: TRBJ2-5; V: TRBV7-2; D: -; size: once
DNA: TGTGCCAGCAGCTTAAGCCCAGCGGGGGGTCTAATGGGCGGGGAGCTGTTTTTT; CDR3: CASSLSPAGGLMGGELFF; J: TRBJ2-2; V: TRBV7-6; D: TRBD2; size: once
DNA: TGTGCCAGCAGCGTAGGGACTAGCGGTACCTACGAGCAGTACTTC; CDR3: CASSVGTSGTYEQYF; J: TRBJ2-7; V: TRBV9; D: TRBD2; size: -
DNA: TGTGCCAGCAGCAAAATTACAGGGGGCGAAGAGACCCAGTACTTC; CDR3: CASSKITGGEETQYF; J: TRBJ2-5; V: TRBV11-3; D: TRBD1; size: once
DNA: TGTGCCAGCAGGGGAGTAGCGGAGGGCGAGCAGTACTTC; CDR3: CASRGVAEGEQYF; J: TRBJ2-7; V: TRBV6-5; D: -; size: few
DNA: TGCAGCGTAAGACCGTCGGGGGAAAAACTGTTTTTT; CDR3: CSVRPSGEKLFF; J: TRBJ1-4; V: TRBV29-1; D: -; size: -
DNA: TGCGCCAGCAGCAACCACAGGGGCGACTACGAGCAGTACTTC; CDR3: CASSNHRGDYEQYF; J: TRBJ2-7; V: TRBV5-1; D: TRBD1; size: -
DNA: TGTGCCAGTAGTACCCCCGGGTTTCTCGACAGATCTGACACCGGGGAGCTGTTTTTT; CDR3: CASSTPGFLDRSDTGELFF; J: TRBJ2-2; V: TRBV19; D: -; size: -
DNA: TGTGCCAGCAGTTACGCTGGAAAGCAGTACTTC; CDR3: CASSYAGKQYF; J: TRBJ2-7; V: TRBV2; D: -; size: -
DNA: TGCGCCAGCAGCCAGGGCCCCGGGACAGGACTCTACGAGCAGTACTTC; CDR3: CASSQGPGTGLYEQYF; J: TRBJ2-7; V: TRBV4-1; D: TRBD1; size: -
DNA: TGTGCCAGCAGCTTCTTTGGCAGTTACAATGAGCAGTTCTTC; CDR3: CASSFFGSYNEQFF; J: TRBJ2-1; V: TRBV5-5; D: -; size: -
DNA: TGCAGCGGCCCGGGATCCCGAACTCAAGAGACCCAGTACTTC; CDR3: CSGPGSRTQETQYF; J: TRBJ2-5; V: TRBV29-1; D: -; size: large
DNA: TGTGCCAGCAGCCCTTCCTCTGGCGGGGGAGATACGCAGTATTTT; CDR3: CASSPSSGGGDTQYF; J: TRBJ2-3; V: TRBV6-4; D: TRBD2; size: -
DNA: TGCGCCAGCAGCTTGGAAGGCCCGATCGTTGATACGCAGTATTTT; CDR3: CASSLEGPIVDTQYF; J: TRBJ2-3; V: TRBV5-1; D: -; size: -
DNA: TGCGCCAGCAGTGAGCCAGGCTGGAGCTCCTACGAGCAGTACTTC; CDR3: CASSEPGWSSYEQYF; J: TRBJ2-7; V: TRBV10-2; D: -; size: -
DNA: TGTGCCAGCCGAAGCTCATCTGGGGCCAACGTCCTGACTTTC; CDR3: CASRSSSGANVLTF; J: TRBJ2-6; V: TRBV27; D: -; size: -
DNA: TGTGCCAGCAGCTCATGGACAGGAAATGAAAAACTGTTTTTT; CDR3: CASSSWTGNEKLFF; J: TRBJ1-4; V: TRBV7-8; D: TRBD1; size: few
DNA: TGCGCCAGCAGCCAAGGGGACGGGGGCGGCCGCACAGATACGCAGTATTTT; CDR3: CASSQGDGGGRTDTQYF; J: TRBJ2-3; V: TRBV4-1; D: -; size: -
DNA: TGTGCCAGCATAAGTGGGGGTTACAATGAGCAGTTCTTC; CDR3: CASISGGYNEQFF; J: TRBJ2-1; V: TRBV7-8; D: -; size: -
DNA: TGTGCCAGCTCCCGGACAGGGCTTTCCTACGAGCAGTACTTC; CDR3: CASSRTGLSYEQYF; J: TRBJ2-7; V: TRBV27; D: TRBD1; size: -
DNA: TGTGCCAGCAAGAGATCGGGGGGGTACACCGGGGAGCTGTTTTTT; CDR3: CASKRSGGYTGELFF; J: TRBJ2-2; V: TRBV25-1; D: TRBD2; size: -
DNA: TGTGCCAGCAGTTTATGGGTCAGGGGAACCCACGAGCAGTACTTC; CDR3: CASSLWVRGTHEQYF; J: TRBJ2-7; V: TRBV27; D: -; size: -
DNA: TGTGCCAGTAGTGAACCTAGCAAGAGACCCCAGTACTTC; CDR3: CASSEPSKRPQYF; J: TRBJ2-5; V: TRBV19; D: -; size: -
DNA: TGTGCCTGGAGTGGATACAGGGGATCGGAGGACACCATATATTTT; CDR3: CAWSGYRGSEDTIYF; J: TRBJ1-3; V: TRBV30; D: TRBD1; size: -
DNA: TGTGCCAGCTCACCTGATATGAGTGAGCAGTTCTTC; CDR3: CASSPDMSEQFF; J: TRBJ2-1; V: TRBV18; D: -; size: -
DNA: TGTGCCTGGAGTGAACAGCCGAACACTGAAGCTTTCTTT; CDR3: CAWSEQPNTEAFF; J: TRBJ1-1; V: TRBV30; D: -; size: -
DNA: TGTGCCAGCTCACTTGGGTACTCTGGAAACACCATATATTTT; CDR3: CASSLGYSGNTIYF; J: TRBJ1-3; V: TRBV6-6; D: -; size: -
DNA: TGTGCCAGCAGCTCCCCTGATTACACAGATACGCAGTATTTT; CDR3: CASSSPDYTDTQYF; J: TRBJ2-3; V: TRBV5-8; D: -; size: -
DNA: TGTGCCTGGAGTGTACAAGACGAGCAGTACTTC; CDR3: CAWSVQDEQYF; J: TRBJ2-7; V: TRBV30; D: -; size: once
DNA: TGTGCCAGCAGCTTCGGGACCTCGGAGACCCAGTACTTC; CDR3: CASSFGTSETQYF; J: TRBJ2-5; V: TRBV11-3; D: -; size: -
DNA: TGCAGCGTTGACAAGGGAAGCTCCTACAATGAGCAGTTCTTC; CDR3: CSVDKGSSYNEQFF; J: TRBJ2-1; V: TRBV29-1; D: -; size: -
DNA: TGTGCCAGCAGTTACAGGAGCAGTGAGCAGTTCTTC; CDR3: CASSYRSSEQFF; J: TRBJ2-1; V: TRBV6-5; D: -; size: -
DNA: TGTGCCAGCTCACCTTACCAGGGGGTGGACGAGCAGTACTTC; CDR3: CASSPYQGVDEQYF; J: TRBJ2-7; V: TRBV18; D: TRBD1; size: once
DNA: TGTGCCAGCAGTGGGACTAGCGGGGGATACGAGCAGTACTTC; CDR3: CASSGTSGGYEQYF; J: TRBJ2-7; V: TRBV6-1; D: TRBD2; size: -
DNA: TGTGCCTGGAGTGTATATAGCAATCAGCCCCAGCATTTT; CDR3: CAWSVYSNQPQHF; J: TRBJ1-5; V: TRBV30; D: -; size: once
DNA: TGTGCCAGCAGTTTATCCACGGGGTATGGCTACACCTTC; CDR3: CASSLSTGYGYTF; J: TRBJ1-2; V: TRBV27; D: -; size: once
DNA: TGTGCCAGTAGTATGGTACAGTACAATCAGCCCCAGCATTTT; CDR3: CASSMVQYNQPQHF; J: TRBJ1-5; V: TRBV19; D: -; size: -